This record covers a single T cell receptor beta chain. What it binds is unknown. Germline V lookup: CDR1 ENHRY, CDR2 SYGVKD. This CDR3 comprises 19 residues. V dropped 3 bases and J dropped 0 bases, with 23 bases sitting between them. The data originate from a study of shared clonotypes between healthy human individuals. Whole-study findings and limits: Clonotypes not shared had lower generation probabilities than those common to all four donors.

Profiled with immunoSEQ multiplex PCR; TCRdb holds only in-frame clones, not every one. The sample consists of 2 million to 2.5 million clones, 85% to 95% of them appearing once. Donation came from healthy HIV-negative adults that had no recent acute infections or vaccinations. CD4+ cells yielded CD45RA+ naive and CD45RA-negative memory subsets. The sequenced sample consisted of naive CD4+ T cells from PBMCs. Documented subset: CD45RA+ positively selected. The chain couples TRBV10-3 to TRBJ1-1; TRBD1 might be the D (6 bases). This sequence was found in a man younger than 35 in good health. Some clones in this sample may be carry-over from other donors' samples. CDR3 DNA: TGTGCCATCAGTGACCCGGATAAGGGCGGCTGGGGGCTGAACACTGAAGCTTTCTTT. As protein: CAISDPDKGGWGLNTEAFF.